Below, 30 T cell receptor beta chains from the same sample are listed, as sequenced in a study of PD-1 blockade in mismatch repair-deficient tumors. Profiling relied on immunoSEQ multiplex PCR, and the TCRdb table lists in-frame clones only, not all of them. Seen here are 120,000 or so clones, about 85% observed once, and the top ten hold roughly 14%. The source was peripheral blood, collected 44 weeks after starting pembrolizumab. The receptor source for this set is an adult with mismatch repair-deficient cancer.

A note on this clone: One end of the junction varies from germline; a read error may be responsible. At the DNA level, this CDR3 is encoded by other sequences in the same sample as well. The V call is TRBV29-1, the J call TRBJ1-1, with D uncertain. This CDR3 spans 13 amino acids. CDR1 is SQVTM and CDR2 is ANQGSEA in the germline V gene. This CDR3 reads CSALTPINTEAFF. Written as DNA, the CDR3 is TGCAGCGCTTTGACACCGATAAACACTGAAGCCTTCTTT.

The chain links TRBV7-2 to TRBJ2-2, with a possible D match to TRBD1 (6 bases). Germline CDR1 is SGHTA and CDR2 is FQGNSA. This CDR3 spans 14 amino acids. Trimming took off 5 bases at V and 3 bases at J, with 10 bases between the two ends. The CDR3 nucleotides are TGTGCCAGCAGCACGGACAGTCACACCGGGGAGCTGTTTTTT. Amino acids: CASSTDSHTGELFF.

V usage is TRBV6-6 and J usage is TRBJ1-2, with 10 bases lining up with TRBD1. The CDR3 sequence is 15 residues long. V gave up 1 base and J gave up 2 bases; unmatched junction bases: 1. Germline CDR1 MNHNY, CDR2 SVGAGI (reference sequence). The CDR3 coding sequence is TGTGCCAGCAGTTACTGGACAGGGGGGAACTATGGCTACACCTTC. As protein: CASSYWTGGNYGYTF.

In its sample, this clone ranks as medium-sized. The chain joins TRBV30 to TRBJ2-2; 8 bases agree with TRBD1. The CDR3 is made up of 15 amino acids. Germline V gene sequence: CDR1 GTSNPN, CDR2 SVGIG (reference sequence). V gave up 2 bases and J gave up 3 bases; unmatched junction bases: 5. CDR3 nucleotides: TGTGCCTGGAGTCCGCCGGGACAGGACACCGGGGAGCTGTTTTTT. Residues: CAWSPPGQDTGELFF.

The chain carries TRBV28 and TRBJ1-5, with D perhaps matching TRBD1 (6 bases). The ends were cut back, 4 bases at V and 6 bases at J, with 13 bases in the middle. Germline V gene data show CDR1 as MDHEN and CDR2 as SYDVKM. The CDR3 consists of 14 residues. Here the CDR3 reads CASSSPGDGQPQHF. For the CDR3, the DNA is TGTGCCAGCAGTTCTCCAGGGGATGGTCAGCCCCAGCATTTT.

This chain links TRBV27 with TRBJ2-1; TRBD2 matches 8 bases. CDR1 is MNHEY, CDR2 SMNVEV, per germline (reference sequence). This CDR3 region has 14 residues. V lost 2 bases and J lost 7; bases outside the gene matches: 4. The CDR3 DNA reads as TGTGCCAGCAGTTTAAGTCTAGCGGGTAATGAGCAGTTCTTC. Translation: CASSLSLAGNEQFF.

The V gene is TRBV7-9, the J gene TRBJ2-7, with a weak D call TRBD1 (6 bases). The CDR3 has 15 amino acids. Germline CDR1 is SEHNR and CDR2 is FQNEAQ (reference sequence). Between the trimmed V and J ends, which lost 1 base and 3 bases, there was a span of 13 bases. The CDR3 protein is CASSLGTAWGYEQYF. CDR3 bases: TGTGCCAGCAGCTTAGGGACAGCCTGGGGCTACGAGCAGTACTTC.

The rearrangement links TRBV12-5 to TRBJ2-5; 8 bases align to TRBD1. Per germline, CDR1 LGHNT and CDR2 FRNRAP. CDR3 length: 13 residues. CDR3 in DNA: TGTGCCAGCCGGGACAGGAACCAAGAGACCCAGTACTTC. Protein product: CASRDRNQETQYF.

In this sample, this clone turned up once. V gene TRBV30 combines with J gene TRBJ1-2; unclear D gene. V was cut by 5 bases and J by 0 bases, with 7 bases left in between. CDR1 is GTSNPN and CDR2 is SVGIG in the germline V gene (reference sequence). The CDR3 has 12 amino acids. CDR3 coding DNA: TGTGCCTGGGGCTCCGCTAACTATGGCTACACCTTC. Translation gives CAWGSANYGYTF.

This clone appeared a single time. The V gene is TRBV7-8, the J gene TRBJ2-1, with 7 bases identical to TRBD2. Germline CDR1 is SGHVS and CDR2 is FQNEAQ. CDR3 length equals 15 residues. V dropped 1 base and J dropped 6; count of bases not matched to a gene: 6. CDR3 in amino acids: CASSLVGLWGNEQFF. The CDR3 DNA sequence: TGTGCCAGCAGCTTAGTGGGACTATGGGGCAATGAGCAGTTCTTC.

The chain couples TRBV30 to TRBJ2-1; D is unresolved. This CDR3 has 16 amino acids. Trimming took off 0 bases at V and 1 base at J, with 13 bases between the two ends. Germline loops: CDR1 GTSNPN, CDR2 SVGIG (reference sequence). CDR3 DNA: TGTGCCTGGAGTGTTAAAGGGTTGGTATCCTACAATGAGCAGTTCTTC. Encoded protein: CAWSVKGLVSYNEQFF.

The chain has TRBV23-1 and TRBJ1-5; D might be TRBD1 (6 bases). TRBV23-1 is an ORF, and what it does is uncertain. The V and J ends lost 7 bases and 1 base respectively, with 14 bases between them. The CDR3 is made up of 15 amino acids. This CDR3 reads CASKSQQGSNQPQHF. CDR3 sequence (DNA): TGCGCCAGCAAATCCCAACAGGGAAGCAATCAGCCCCAGCATTTT.

The chain employs TRBV6-5 and TRBJ1-2, with D possibly being TRBD1 (5 bases). This CDR3 is built from 12 residues. The germline CDR1 and CDR2 sequences are MNHEY and SVGAGI. Between the trimmed V and J ends, which lost 2 bases and 8 bases, there was a span of 9 bases. Here the CDR3 reads CASSYPGQGYTF. The CDR3 DNA reads TGTGCCAGCAGTTACCCGGGGCAAGGCTACACCTTC.

This chain links TRBV18 with TRBJ1-1; unclear D gene. Germline CDR1 and CDR2: KGHSH and LQKENI. V lost 4 bases to trimming and J lost 4 bases, with 7 bases between them. The CDR3 covers 12 residues. Here the CDR3 reads CASSQVLTEAFF. The CDR3 coding sequence is TGTGCCAGCTCACAGGTCCTCACTGAAGCTTTCTTT.

The chain has TRBV6-5 and TRBJ2-3; the D is unclear. The CDR3 loop spans 13 amino acids. CDR1 MNHEY and CDR2 SVGAGI come from the germline V gene. The V and J ends lost 7 bases and 14 bases respectively, with 22 bases between them. The CDR3 sequence is CASMVWSEINLYF. CDR3 DNA: TGTGCCAGCATGGTGTGGAGCGAGATCAATCTGTATTTT.

The chain employs TRBV4-3 and TRBJ1-2; no clear D gene. Germline CDR1 and CDR2: LGHNA and YSLEER. Deletions cut 1 base from V and 3 bases from J, with 9 bases between. The CDR3 runs 14 residues. The DNA for the CDR3 is TGCGCCAGCAGCCAAGTAGGGAGCGACTATGGCTACACCTTC. Translation gives CASSQVGSDYGYTF.

This clone occurred once. This rearrangement joins TRBV19 to TRBJ2-3; 9 bases map to TRBD1. The CDR3 covers 16 residues. Germline CDR1 reads LNHDA; CDR2 reads SQIVND (reference sequence). Losses at the gene ends were 3 bases for V and 5 bases for J; bases not matched to a gene: 9. Here the CDR3 reads CASSIRGQGGEDTQYF. In nucleotides, the CDR3 is TGTGCCAGTAGTATTCGGGGACAGGGAGGAGAAGATACGCAGTATTTT.

J is TRBJ2-7 and V is TRBV11-2, with D possibly being TRBD1 (7 bases). The V gene lost 4 bases and the J gene lost 0 bases, with 16 bases spanning the gap. Per germline, CDR1 SGHAT and CDR2 FQNNGV. The CDR3 contains 16 residues. The CDR3 loop reads CASSSQGGISSYEQYF. In DNA, the CDR3 is TGTGCCAGCAGCTCTCAGGGGGGCATCTCCTCCTACGAGCAGTACTTC.

The V gene is TRBV18, the J gene TRBJ2-1, with 12 positions matching TRBD2. Trimming cost V 6 bases and J 12 bases; bases outside gene matches: 9. This CDR3 comprises 14 residues. The germline V gene has CDR1 KGHSH and CDR2 LQKENI. The CDR3 DNA reads as TGTGCCAGCTCGGGGACTAGCGGGTCTACGGGGCAGTTCTTC. This gives the protein CASSGTSGSTGQFF.

V gene TRBV30 combines with J gene TRBJ1-2; D is undetermined. Germline V gives CDR1 GTSNPN, CDR2 SVGIG (reference sequence). This CDR3 is built from 13 residues. V gave up 3 bases and J gave up 4 bases, with 12 bases separating them. The CDR3 spells CAWRDTGSYGYTF. The CDR3 region has the DNA TGTGCCTGGAGAGACACGGGGAGCTATGGCTACACCTTC.

The V gene is TRBV6-5, the J gene TRBJ2-5; 7 nucleotides line up with TRBD1. CDR1 and CDR2 from the germline V gene are MNHEY and SVGAGI. The junction had 4 bases not matched to a gene; V was cut back by 2 bases and J by 4 bases. This CDR3 contains 14 residues. In DNA form, the CDR3 reads TGTGCCAGCAGTTACAGGGGGCGCCCAGAGACCCAGTACTTC. This sequence encodes CASSYRGRPETQYF.

The chain carries TRBV27 and TRBJ2-7, with 11 nucleotides matching TRBD1. Trimming took 5 bases from V and 4 from J; bases not matched to a gene: 7. The CDR3 extends over 15 amino acids. Germline V CDR1 and CDR2: MNHEY, SMNVEV (reference sequence). The CDR3 coding sequence is TGTGCCAGCAGTAGAGGGACAGGGGGATTATACGAGCAGTACTTC. Protein product: CASSRGTGGLYEQYF.

This clone appeared a single time. V and J are TRBV5-1 and TRBJ1-1, with no clear D. V was trimmed by 0 bases and J by 6 bases, leaving 9 bases between them. Germline V CDR1 and CDR2: SGHRS, YFSETQ. The CDR3 is made up of 13 amino acids. The chain's CDR3 is CASSLVGSPEAFF. For the CDR3, the DNA is TGCGCCAGCAGCTTGGTGGGGAGCCCTGAAGCTTTCTTT. Full variable domain (outside the CDR3, taken from reference TRBV5-1 and TRBJ1-1): KAGVTQTPRYLIKTRGQQVTLSCSPISGHRSVSWYQQTPGQGLQFLFEYFSETQRNKGNFPGRFSGRQFSNSRSEMNVSTLELGDSALYLCASSLVGSPEAFFGQGTRLTVV.

This clone was picked up one time. The chain has TRBV5-4 and TRBJ2-3; D perhaps matches TRBD2 (6 bases). V was pared by 5 bases and J by 1 base, with 17 bases between. The germline gives CDR1 SGHNT, CDR2 YYREEE (reference sequence). The CDR3 contains 16 residues. The CDR3 nucleotides are TGTGCCAGCAGTAACCACCGGGAGCCGGGCACAGATACGCAGTATTTT. As protein: CASSNHREPGTDTQYF. Based on the CDR3 plus reference TRBV5-4 and TRBJ2-3, the full variable domain is ETGVTQSPTHLIKTRGQQVTLRCSSQSGHNTVSWYQQALGQGPQFIFQYYREEENGRGNFPPRFSGLQFPNYSSELNVNALELDDSALYLCASSNHREPGTDTQYFGPGTRLTVL.

This clone was detected only a few times. The J gene is TRBJ2-7, the V gene TRBV27, with 10 bases matching TRBD1. Trimming removed 5 bases from V and 5 bases from J; junction bases left unmatched: 6. Germline loops: CDR1 MNHEY, CDR2 SMNVEV (reference sequence). This CDR3 has 14 residues. CDR3 residues: CASSSDRGRDEQYF. CDR3 in DNA: TGTGCCAGCAGTAGCGACAGGGGGCGGGACGAGCAGTACTTC.

The V and J genes are TRBV21-1 and TRBJ2-7; no DNA check was done on the table's D call, TRBD2. TRBV21-1 is reported as a pseudogene. The CDR3 spans 22 residues. The CDR3 nucleotides are TGTGCCAGCAGCAAAGCTTCCACGTACCCCCTAGAGGCAGCCGAACTAACCTACGAGCAGTACTTC. Protein product: CASSKASTYPLEAAELTYEQYF.

This sequence joins TRBV4-3 and TRBJ2-6; 7 nucleotides agree with TRBD1. The CDR3 contains 15 residues. With 4 bases clipped from V and 2 bases from J, the junction kept 2 bases outside the gene matches. In germline, CDR1 is LGHNA, CDR2 YSLEER. CDR3 loop: CASSLRGPGANVLTF. CDR3 nucleotide sequence: TGCGCCAGCAGCCTAAGGGGGCCTGGGGCCAACGTCCTGACTTTC.

The chain recombines TRBV9 with TRBJ2-7, with 7 bases aligning to TRBD1. Trimming cost V 4 bases and J 6 bases; bases outside gene matches: 10. Germline loops: CDR1 SGDLS, CDR2 YYNGEE. CDR3 size: 14 residues. The CDR3 sequence: CASSSPGTDTEQYF. DNA of the CDR3: TGTGCCAGCAGCTCCCCGGGGACAGATACCGAGCAGTACTTC.

The chain uses TRBV5-4 and TRBJ2-2; D not resolved. Germline assignment: CDR1 SGHNT and CDR2 YYREEE (reference sequence). Trimming stripped 1 base from V and 1 base from J, with 8 bases between. This CDR3 has 15 residues. The CDR3 is CASSLLRGNTGELFF. DNA for the CDR3: TGTGCCAGCAGCTTGCTTCGCGGGAACACCGGGGAGCTGTTTTTT.

This sequence joins TRBV19 and TRBJ1-2; TRBD1 is a possible D gene (6 bases). The ends were cut back, 4 bases at V and 10 bases at J, with 16 bases in the middle. The CDR3 has 13 amino acids. Germline V gene sequence: CDR1 LNHDA, CDR2 SQIVND (reference sequence). CDR3 coding DNA: TGTGCCAGTAGTACACAACAGGGAAACTACTACACCTTC. As protein: CASSTQQGNYYTF.